What follows are 17 T cell receptor beta chains derived from one specimen sequenced in a study of blood T cell repertoires in COVID-19. TCRdb's table, derived via immunoSEQ multiplex PCR, lists solely in-frame clones and lacks some. The sample has roughly 88,000 clones; 75% to 95% are singletons. The sequencing sample was made of peripheral blood. The receptors derive from a woman in her 50s in a cohort sampled during active COVID-19.

The chain couples TRBV6-5 to TRBJ1-2, with 8 bases lining up with TRBD1. The CDR3 consists of 13 residues. Germline loops: CDR1 MNHEY, CDR2 SVGAGI. The trim removed 6 bases at V and 5 bases at J, leaving 5 bases unmatched. The CDR3 DNA follows: TGTGCCAGCAGGCAGACAGGGGAGTATGGCTACACCTTC. Amino acids: CASRQTGEYGYTF.

The chain is built from TRBV11-2 and TRBJ2-3; D call uncertain. V lost 0 bases to trimming and J lost 3 bases, with 4 bases between them. The V gene's germline CDR1 is SGHAT and CDR2 FQNNGV. The CDR3 consists of 13 residues. The CDR3 DNA is TGTGCCAGCAGCTTAGACACTACAGATACGCAGTATTTT. Translation: CASSLDTTDTQYF.

This clone was detected once. The V and J genes are TRBV15 and TRBJ2-7, with D possibly matching TRBD1 (5 bases). V lost 0 bases, J lost 4 bases, and 13 bases lay in between. The CDR3 contains 15 residues. Looked up from germline, CDR1 is LNHNV and CDR2 is YYDKDF (reference sequence). The CDR3 loop is CATSRDYGARYEQYF. CDR3 bases: TGTGCCACCAGCAGAGATTATGGGGCGCGGTACGAGCAGTACTTC.

This chain links TRBV29-1 with TRBJ1-1, with 11 bases fitting TRBD1. After removal of 7 bases from V and 8 bases from J, the junction contained 12 bases not matched to a gene. The CDR3 extends over 14 amino acids. The germline V gene encodes CDR1 SQVTM and CDR2 ANQGSEA. The CDR3 reads CSASSRDRGFEAFF. CDR3 nucleotide sequence: TGCAGCGCCTCCAGCCGGGACAGGGGGTTCGAAGCTTTCTTT.

The V gene is TRBV19, the J gene TRBJ2-5; TRBD1 aligns across 7 bases. V lost 11 bases and J lost 5; bases outside the gene matches: 5. Looked up from germline, CDR1 is LNHDA and CDR2 is SQIVND (reference sequence). The CDR3 runs 11 residues. The CDR3 DNA follows: TGTGCCGTACAGGGGTGGGAGACCCAGTACTTC. Translated, it gives CAVQGWETQYF.

About this clone: Its ends do not fully match the called genes, so a read error is possible. J is TRBJ1-1 and V is TRBV7-9; a weak D match, TRBD1 (5 bases). The CDR3 covers 9 residues. The germline V gene has CDR1 SEHNR and CDR2 FQNEAQ (reference sequence). CDR3 coding DNA: TGTGCCAGCAGCTCTGGGGGGATCTTT. It is translated as CASSSGGIF.

This chain uses TRBV3-1 (or the pseudogene TRBV3-2) with TRBJ2-1, with TRBD2 identical over 11 bases. The CDR3 has 18 amino acids. The trim removed 1 base at V and 4 bases at J, leaving 9 bases unmatched. Germline CDR1 LGHDT, CDR2 YNNKEL (reference sequence). Written as DNA, the CDR3 is TGTGCCAGCAGCCAAGGGGAGCTAGCGGGAGGCCCATACAATGAGCAGTTCTTC. Translation: CASSQGELAGGPYNEQFF.

The V call is TRBV3-1 (or the pseudogene TRBV3-2), the J call TRBJ2-2, with 9 nucleotides matching TRBD1. The CDR3 covers 15 residues. J gave up 5 bases and V 3 bases, and 4 bases lay outside the gene matches. CDR1 is LGHDT and CDR2 is YNNKEL in the germline V gene (reference sequence). The CDR3 DNA reads TGTGCCAGCAGCCACCGGGACAGGGTGACCGGGGAGCTGTTTTTT. This codes for CASSHRDRVTGELFF.

The chain couples TRBV5-1 to TRBJ2-7; D might be TRBD2 (5 bases). V was cut by 3 bases and J by 3 bases, with 22 bases left in between. Looked up from germline, CDR1 is SGHRS and CDR2 is YFSETQ. The CDR3 covers 17 residues. CDR3 sequence (DNA): TGCGCCAGCAGCTCGAAAGCCGGGTCCCCGGGGTTCTACGAGCAGTACTTC. Encoded protein: CASSSKAGSPGFYEQYF. The variable domain in full, completed from reference TRBV5-1 and TRBJ2-7, reads KAGVTQTPRYLIKTRGQQVTLSCSPISGHRSVSWYQQTPGQGLQFLFEYFSETQRNKGNFPGRFSGRQFSNSRSEMNVSTLELGDSALYLCASSSKAGSPGFYEQYFGPGTRLTVT.

V gene TRBV5-1 combines with J gene TRBJ2-3; D gene ambiguous. This CDR3 has 15 amino acids. V was shortened by 2 bases and J by 3 bases, with 13 bases between the two germline ends. Germline CDR1 is SGHRS and CDR2 is YFSETQ. As DNA, the CDR3 is TGCGCCAGCAGCTTAGACGGGTTCGAGACAGATACGCAGTATTTT. It translates to CASSLDGFETDTQYF.

The chain carries TRBV15 and TRBJ2-7; D remains unclear. Trimming removed 0 bases from V and 6 bases from J, with 9 bases in between. CDR1 is LNHNV, CDR2 YYDKDF, per germline (reference sequence). The CDR3 covers 13 residues. The chain's CDR3 is CATSRDNEAEQYF. The CDR3 DNA follows: TGTGCCACCAGCAGAGACAACGAGGCCGAGCAGTACTTC.

The chain recombines TRBV2 with TRBJ1-6, with 8 bases fitting TRBD1. The CDR3 spans 13 residues. Germline trimming cut 8 bases from V and 6 bases from J; bases unmatched to any gene: 3. From germline, CDR1 is SNHLY and CDR2 FYNNEI. The CDR3 reads CASQGQGNSPLHF. The CDR3 DNA is TGTGCCAGCCAAGGACAGGGTAATTCACCCCTCCACTTT.

This clone showed up just a few times. V and J are TRBV5-1 and TRBJ2-7, with 8 bases identical to TRBD2. V gave up 1 base and J gave up 3 bases; unmatched junction bases: 3. CDR1 SGHRS and CDR2 YFSETQ come from the germline V gene. The CDR3 has 14 residues. CDR3 DNA: TGCGCCAGCAGCTTGAGCGGGAGCATCTACGAGCAGTACTTC. It codes for CASSLSGSIYEQYF.

The V call is TRBV6-4, the J call TRBJ1-2, with D perhaps matching TRBD1 (5 bases). The CDR3 is made up of 16 amino acids. Germline-derived CDR1 and CDR2 are MRHNA and SNTAGT. V shed 8 bases and J shed 3 bases, with 22 bases lying between them. CDR3 coding DNA: TGTGCCAGCCCTTCAACCCCGACTGGGGCGGACTATGGCTACACCTTC. Its translation: CASPSTPTGADYGYTF.

This chain connects TRBV27 to TRBJ2-5; D uncertain. The germline gives CDR1 MNHEY, CDR2 SMNVEV (reference sequence). The V gene lost 2 bases and the J gene lost 5 bases, with 15 bases spanning the gap. The CDR3 has 15 residues. Written as DNA, the CDR3 is TGTGCCAGCAGTTTACCTGGTCGTACCAGGGAGACCCAGTACTTC. This gives the protein CASSLPGRTRETQYF.

This clone was seen just once. The chain has TRBV10-3 and TRBJ2-7; D gene unclear. Trimming removed 6 bases at V and 2 bases at J, with 11 bases between. CDR3 length: 13 residues. In germline, CDR1 is ENHRY, CDR2 SYGVKD. The CDR3: CAISDGGPYEQYF. The CDR3 DNA sequence: TGTGCCATCAGCGACGGCGGTCCCTACGAGCAGTACTTC.

J is TRBJ2-5 and V is TRBV3-1 (or the pseudogene TRBV3-2), with 9 bases fitting TRBD2. CDR1 is LGHDT, CDR2 YNNKEL, per germline (reference sequence). V lost 7 bases, J lost 4 bases, and 10 bases stayed unmatched. This CDR3 is 15 amino acids long. The CDR3, as DNA: TGTGCCAGCACCGCCTTAGCGGGAGTAGGAGAGACCCAGTACTTC. Translating gives CASTALAGVGETQYF.